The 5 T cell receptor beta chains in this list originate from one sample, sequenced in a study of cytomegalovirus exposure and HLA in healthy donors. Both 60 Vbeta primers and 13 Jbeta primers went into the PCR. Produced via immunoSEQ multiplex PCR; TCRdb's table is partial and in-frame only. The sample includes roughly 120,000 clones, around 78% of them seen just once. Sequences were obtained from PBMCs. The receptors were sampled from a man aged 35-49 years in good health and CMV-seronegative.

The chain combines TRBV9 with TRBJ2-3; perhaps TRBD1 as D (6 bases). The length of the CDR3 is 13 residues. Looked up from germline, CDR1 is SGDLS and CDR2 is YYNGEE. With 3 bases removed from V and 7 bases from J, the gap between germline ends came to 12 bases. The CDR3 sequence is CASSDRATNTQYF. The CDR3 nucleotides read TGTGCCAGCAGCGACAGGGCTACGAATACGCAGTATTTT.

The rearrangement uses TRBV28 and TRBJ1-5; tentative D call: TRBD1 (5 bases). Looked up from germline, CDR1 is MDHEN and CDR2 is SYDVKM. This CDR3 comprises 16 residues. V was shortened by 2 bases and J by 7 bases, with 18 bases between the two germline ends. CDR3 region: CASSLEPTGGRQPQHF. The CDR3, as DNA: TGTGCCAGCAGTTTAGAGCCTACGGGGGGAAGGCAGCCCCAGCATTTT. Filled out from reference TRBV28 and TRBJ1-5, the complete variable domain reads DVKVTQSSRYLVKRTGEKVFLECVQDMDHENMFWYRQDPGLGLRLIYFSYDVKMKEKGDIPEGYSVSREKKERFSLILESASTNQTSMYLCASSLEPTGGRQPQHFGDGTRLSIL.

The CDR3 DNA reads as TGTGCCACCAGCAGAGGAACAGGGAGGAACACTGAAGCTTTCTTT. It encodes CATSRGTGRNTEAFF. This chain uses TRBV15 with TRBJ1-1; TRBD1 is a possible D gene (6 bases). The CDR3 spans 15 residues. V lost 1 base to trimming and J lost 1 base, with 10 bases between them. Germline V gene lookup returns CDR1 LNHNV and CDR2 YYDKDF (reference sequence).

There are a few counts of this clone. CDR3 sequence reads: CASSLSVGLGNTIYF. The CDR3 DNA reads as TGTGCCAGCAGTTTATCTGTGGGGCTGGGAAACACCATATATTTT. The chain links TRBV28 to TRBJ1-3, with D possibly being TRBD1 (5 bases). The V end was cut by 1 base, the J end by 4 bases, with 11 bases between. The CDR3 is made up of 15 amino acids. In germline, CDR1 is MDHEN, CDR2 SYDVKM.

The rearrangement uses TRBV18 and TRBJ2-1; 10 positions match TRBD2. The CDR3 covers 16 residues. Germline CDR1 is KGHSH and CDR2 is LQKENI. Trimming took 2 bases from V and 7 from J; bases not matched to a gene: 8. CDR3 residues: CASSPTSGGALNEQFF. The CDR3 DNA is TGTGCCAGCTCACCAACGAGCGGGGGGGCCTTAAATGAGCAGTTCTTC.